Listed here is a single T cell receptor (beta chain). Antigen unknown. Via MiXCR, TCRdb re-called the 5' RACE reads, giving one row per CDR3 protein. The repertoire holds 300,000 to 400,000 distinct CDR3 sequences, with over 25% as singletons. The sample belongs to a study of T-cell memory formation after mild COVID-19. Study at large: Among the donors, TCR clusters were largely specific to each donor. Study conclusions and caveats: Largely, contracting CD4+ clones fell within CM and EM, and contracting CD8+ clones within EMRA.

CDR3 length: 16 amino acids. Germline V gene sequence: CDR1 SNHLY, CDR2 FYNNEI. V was shortened by 4 bases and J by 0 bases, with 15 bases between the two germline ends. The receptor comes from an adult woman who had mild COVID-19 (a few samples of this study predate the infection). Cell type and time point are not known. Sequencing used PBMCs or a T cell subset sorted from them (not recorded which). V is TRBV2 and J is TRBJ1-1; D not certain. CDR3 in DNA: TGTGCCAGCAGTGGAGACACCGGACGGTTGAACACTGAAGCTTTCTTT. Its protein product is CASSGDTGRLNTEAFF.